This T cell receptor beta chain was observed in a study of blood T cell repertoires in COVID-19. Study-level information: Sample material is recorded as cDNA or gDNA derived from T cells, B-cell-depleted T cells, or PBMCs.

Generated by immunoSEQ multiplex PCR, the TCRdb table keeps only in-frame clones and is missing some. The data show some 300,000 clones, about nine tenths seen once. The sample consisted of peripheral blood. The clonotype comes from a man younger than 30 with active or convalescent COVID-19.

The CDR3 sequence: CASRLTGGGWNSPLHF. The CDR3 region has the DNA TGTGCCAGCAGACTTACAGGGGGCGGATGGAATTCACCCCTCCACTTT. J is TRBJ1-6 and V is TRBV28; the match to TRBD1 covers 9 bases. V lost 6 bases to trimming and J lost 7 bases; unmatched junction nucleotides: 10. This CDR3 spans 16 amino acids. Germline CDR1 and CDR2: MDHEN and SYDVKM.